The sequence of this T cell receptor (beta chain) was determined in a study of T cell repertoires in aging, cancer and after chemotherapy. As for the study in general: Patients with chronic lymphocytic leukemia were sampled before and after fludarabine- or bendamustine-based chemotherapy.

Multiplex touch-down PCR with TRB-A/B primers amplified rearranged V-D-J TRB sequences. TCRdb reprocessed the multiplex PCR reads with MiXCR, giving one entry per CDR3 protein. The data hold a few hundred distinct CDR3 sequences, with about 28% observed a single time. The CDR3 extends over 13 amino acids. The germline V gene encodes CDR1 DFQATT and CDR2 SNEGSKA (reference sequence). The V and J ends lost 5 bases and 5 bases respectively, with 15 bases between them. Amplification of TCR beta used genomic DNA extracted from peripheral blood. This clonotype was obtained from a human donor with a blood cancer. The rearrangement links TRBV20-1 to TRBJ1-1, with D perhaps TRBD1 (5 bases). Source material: blood. CDR3 sequence reads: CSAFQGVRTEAFF. CDR3 in DNA: TGCAGTGCTTTCCAGGGAGTTCGGACTGAAGCTTTCTTT.